Below, 8 T cell receptor beta chains from the same sample are listed, as sequenced in a study of STAT5B mutations in CD4+ large granular lymphocyte leukemia. The protocol was immunoSEQ multiplex PCR, while the TCRdb copy is restricted to in-frame clones and leaves out a portion. The data contain about 24,000 clones, around 72% of them singletons. Sequenced material: CD4+ T cells from blood buffy coats. All receptors come from a human donor in good health.

The gene calls are TRBV5-1 and TRBJ2-5; D may be TRBD2 (6 bases). Germline CDR1 is SGHRS and CDR2 is YFSETQ. The CDR3 totals 13 residues. The ends were cut back, 4 bases at V and 5 bases at J, with 12 bases in the middle. The CDR3 DNA reads as TGCGCCAGCAGCGAAGGAGGGAGGGAGACCCAGTACTTC. This gives the protein CASSEGGRETQYF.

The rearrangement joins TRBV28 to TRBJ1-1; D is uncertain. This CDR3 comprises 13 residues. Trimming took off 6 bases at V and 0 bases at J, with 8 bases between the two ends. Germline values: CDR1 MDHEN, CDR2 SYDVKM. Here the CDR3 reads CASRRTVNTEAFF. The CDR3 DNA follows: TGTGCCAGCAGAAGGACGGTGAACACTGAAGCTTTCTTT.

This clone was seen more than once but under ten times. The V gene is TRBV2, the J gene TRBJ1-4; the D gene is possibly TRBD1 (5 bases). Germline CDR1 and CDR2: SNHLY and FYNNEI. The CDR3 is made up of 12 amino acids. V gave up 3 bases and J gave up 10 bases, with 9 bases separating them. CDR3 residues: CASSDLGRKLFF. CDR3 coding DNA: TGTGCCAGCAGTGACTTGGGGCGAAAACTGTTTTTT.

This clone was recorded a few times. This chain joins TRBV6-6 and TRBJ2-3, with D maybe TRBD2 (6 bases). The germline CDR1 and CDR2 sequences are MNHNY and SVGAGI (reference sequence). Trimming removed 1 base from V and 0 bases from J, with 11 bases in between. There are 16 residues in the CDR3. CDR3 sequence: CASSYWAGRSTDTQYF. In DNA form, the CDR3 reads TGTGCCAGCAGTTACTGGGCGGGGCGAAGCACAGATACGCAGTATTTT.

The DNA of the CDR3 is TGTGCCAGCAGCCCCGGACAGGGGATAGATACGCAGTATTTT. It encodes CASSPGQGIDTQYF. V gene TRBV5-8 combines with J gene TRBJ2-3; 9 bases agree with TRBD1. The junction had 5 bases not matched to a gene; V was cut back by 4 bases and J by 5 bases. In germline, CDR1 is SGHTS, CDR2 YDEGEE. The CDR3 totals 14 residues.

CDR3 region: CASSEALIYEQYF. CDR3 coding DNA: TGTGCCAGCAGTGAAGCGCTGATATACGAGCAGTACTTC. The chain carries TRBV6-1 and TRBJ2-7; no reliable D call. There are 13 residues in the CDR3. V lost 0 bases and J 4 bases, leaving 7 bases between the germline ends. Germline V gives CDR1 MNHNS, CDR2 SASEGT.

The chain has TRBV2 and TRBJ1-1; no firm D call. Per the germline V gene, CDR1 is SNHLY and CDR2 is FYNNEI. Trimming left V 7 bases short and J 0 bases short, with 12 bases between. The CDR3 runs 14 residues. The CDR3 DNA reads TGTGCCAGCATTAGGTCCACCTTGAACACTGAAGCTTTCTTT. Encoded protein: CASIRSTLNTEAFF.

V gene TRBV7-3 combines with J gene TRBJ1-3, with D possibly being TRBD1 (5 bases). The germline V and J ends were trimmed by 5 bases and 1 base, with 15 bases remaining between them. Germline CDR1 reads SGHTA; CDR2 reads FQGTGA. This CDR3 spans 16 amino acids. The CDR3 coding sequence is TGTGCCAGCAGCCGAGGGGCCCCGGCGTCTGGAAACACCATATATTTT. Protein sequence: CASSRGAPASGNTIYF.